The 27 T cell receptor beta chains given below trace back to one sample, sequenced in a study of T-cell reconstitution after alpha-beta-depleted transplantation in children. Preparation of the TCRbeta library was carried out with unique molecular identifiers. TCRdb re-analysed the PCR reads in MiXCR, keeping a single row per CDR3 protein. This sample has roughly 670,000 distinct CDR3 sequences, with around 13% found just once. The sequences come from PBMCs, collected before TCRalphabeta/CD19-depleted stem cell transplant. The receptors were sampled from a girl aged 2 to 10 with congenital amegakaryocytic thrombocytopenia, due to receive a stem cell transplant.

This clonotype occurred a few times. The chain employs TRBV10-2 and TRBJ2-1; 9 bases are shared with TRBD2. Germline values: CDR1 WSHSY, CDR2 SAAADI. This CDR3 contains 15 residues. Germline trimming cut 5 bases from V and 7 bases from J; bases unmatched to any gene: 9. The CDR3, as DNA: TGCGCCAGCAGTCTTGCGGGAGGGATGGGAAATGAGCAGTTCTTC. It specifies CASSLAGGMGNEQFF.

This clonotype was seen repeatedly, ten times or more. The V call is TRBV5-1, the J call TRBJ2-1; D call uncertain. Germline-derived CDR1 and CDR2 are SGHRS and YFSETQ. CDR3 size: 15 residues. Trimming pared 1 base from V and 9 bases from J, leaving 17 bases between. Here the CDR3 reads CASSLNINIWGEQFF. CDR3 bases: TGCGCCAGCAGCTTGAACATTAATATTTGGGGTGAGCAGTTCTTC.

This clonotype was seen at least ten times. The rearrangement joins TRBV7-9 to TRBJ2-1; weak D call: TRBD2 (5 bases). Germline CDR1 and CDR2: SEHNR and FQNEAQ (reference sequence). The ends were cut back, 0 bases at V and 8 bases at J, with 11 bases in the middle. This CDR3 is 14 amino acids long. The CDR3 DNA sequence: TGTGCCAGCAGCTTAGCGGGTGGAGCGGATGAGCAGTTCTTC. Protein product: CASSLAGGADEQFF. Drawing the rest from reference TRBV7-9 and TRBJ2-1, the complete variable domain is DTGVSQNPRHKITKRGQNVTFRCDPISEHNRLYWYRQTLGQGPEFLTYFQNEAQLEKSRLLSDRFSAERPKGSFSTLEIQRTEQGDSAMYLCASSLAGGADEQFFGPGTRLTVL.

The rearrangement uses TRBV7-3 and TRBJ2-1, with a weak D call TRBD1 (5 bases). V was trimmed by 5 bases and J by 8 bases, leaving 19 bases between them. Germline V gives CDR1 SGHTA, CDR2 FQGTGA. The CDR3 is made up of 15 amino acids. The CDR3 DNA reads as TGTGCCAGCAGCAAAGAATTAATAAGGGGTGATGAGCAGTTCTTC. It codes for CASSKELIRGDEQFF.

This chain connects TRBV12-3 or TRBV12-4 to TRBJ2-1; 10 bases match TRBD2. There are 17 residues in the CDR3. V gave up 5 bases and J gave up 4 bases; unmatched junction bases: 11. The CDR3: CASSLHPGTSEYNEQFF. DNA for the CDR3: TGTGCCAGCAGTCTGCACCCCGGGACTAGCGAGTACAATGAGCAGTTCTTC.

This clonotype was detected many times. The gene calls are TRBV29-1 and TRBJ2-2; perhaps TRBD1 as D (5 bases). The CDR3 has 14 residues. Germline V lookup: CDR1 SQVTM, CDR2 ANQGSEA. The V end lost 7 bases, the J end lost 0 bases, and 12 bases lay between the germline ends. The DNA of the CDR3 is TGCAGCGCTAGACAGTTCGCGAACACCGGGGAGCTGTTTTTT. As protein: CSARQFANTGELFF.

A word on this clonotype: With a much larger clone just one base away, this may be a read error. J is TRBJ2-7 and V is TRBV12-3 or TRBV12-4; D is uncertain. Between the trimmed V and J ends, which lost 3 bases and 8 bases, there was a span of 11 bases. This CDR3 region has 12 residues. CDR3 nucleotides: TGTGCCAGCAGTTTTGCAGTGGGCAAGCAGTACTTC. This sequence encodes CASSFAVGKQYF.

The rearrangement joins TRBV19 to TRBJ2-2; 8 bases fit TRBD2. The CDR3 sequence is 18 residues long. Germline V CDR1 and CDR2: LNHDA, SQIVND (reference sequence). V lost 5 bases to trimming and J lost 5 bases; unmatched junction nucleotides: 16. CDR3 in DNA: TGTGCCAGTAGTGCCGCCGCAAAACTAGCGGAGATAACCGGGGAGCTGTTTTTT. Translation: CASSAAAKLAEITGELFF.

A single count supports this clonotype. The chain is built from TRBV10-3 and TRBJ2-7, with D possibly matching TRBD1 (5 bases). The germline V gene encodes CDR1 ENHRY and CDR2 SYGVKD. This CDR3 has 12 amino acids. V was clipped by 4 bases and J by 6 bases, with 10 bases between them. CDR3 DNA sequence: TGTGCCATCAGTGTCAGGGATGGCGAGCAGTACTTC. Translating gives CAISVRDGEQYF.

This clonotype has a count of ten or more. The chain joins TRBV10-3 to TRBJ1-5; TRBD1 matches 7 bases. The CDR3 sequence is 16 residues long. Germline CDR1 and CDR2: ENHRY and SYGVKD. Unmatched junction bases numbered 6, after V lost 2 bases and J lost 2 bases. CDR3 sequence (DNA): TGTGCCATCAGTGAGCCAGGCGACAGGGGCAATCAGCCCCAGCATTTT. Residues: CAISEPGDRGNQPQHF.

This clonotype has ten or more counts. V and J are TRBV3-1 and TRBJ2-4; no clear D. This CDR3 region has 14 residues. Trimming took off 4 bases at V and 6 bases at J, with 13 bases between the two ends. Per the germline V gene, CDR1 is LGHDT and CDR2 is YNNKEL (reference sequence). The CDR3 nucleotides are TGTGCCAGCAGCCTCGGTCGGCCAGGAAACATTCAGTACTTC. Its translation: CASSLGRPGNIQYF.

This clonotype was counted between two and nine times. The rearrangement joins TRBV7-8 to TRBJ2-1; weak D call: TRBD1 (5 bases). Germline V gene data show CDR1 as SGHVS and CDR2 as FQNEAQ. The CDR3 has 16 residues. V dropped 0 bases and J dropped 3 bases, with 12 bases sitting between them. CDR3: CASSLAGRTYYNEQFF. The CDR3 DNA reads as TGTGCCAGCAGCTTAGCAGGCCGGACATACTACAATGAGCAGTTCTTC.

V is TRBV7-9 and J is TRBJ1-3; no clear D gene. Germline CDR1 SEHNR, CDR2 FQNEAQ (reference sequence). V dropped 5 bases and J dropped 6 bases, with 17 bases sitting between them. The length of the CDR3 is 15 residues. In DNA form, the CDR3 reads TGTGCCAGCAGCGCCGAACTGGTACAGCCAAACACCATATATTTT. Its protein is CASSAELVQPNTIYF.

Remarks on this clonotype: Compared with germline, one end of the junction differs, possibly owing to a read error. The chain uses TRBV20-1 and TRBJ2-1, with no clear D. This CDR3 contains 15 residues. Germline V gene lookup returns CDR1 DFQATT and CDR2 SNEGSKA (reference sequence). CDR3 loop: CSARPPQASCNEQFF. The CDR3 bases are TGCAGTGCTAGACCACCCCAGGCCTCCTGCAATGAGCAGTTCTTC.

This chain joins TRBV29-1 and TRBJ2-1; D uncertain. The CDR3 covers 15 residues. The germline V gene encodes CDR1 SQVTM and CDR2 ANQGSEA. The V and J ends lost 7 bases and 5 bases respectively, with 21 bases between them. The CDR3 protein is CSDHTALAGHNEQFF. CDR3 sequence (DNA): TGCAGCGACCACACGGCCCTCGCAGGACACAATGAGCAGTTCTTC.

This clonotype has more than one count but fewer than ten. This CDR3 reads CSARDGMPHRRVGETQYF. CDR3 sequence (DNA): TGCAGTGCTAGAGATGGTATGCCGCATCGCAGGGTTGGAGAGACCCAGTACTTC. J is TRBJ2-5 and V is TRBV20-1, with a possible D match to TRBD1 (5 bases). This CDR3 is built from 18 residues. V shed 0 bases and J shed 4 bases, with 24 bases lying between them. In germline, CDR1 is DFQATT, CDR2 SNEGSKA (reference sequence).

This clonotype occurred many times. The gene calls are TRBV29-1 and TRBJ2-7, with 8 bases matching TRBD2. Looked up from germline, CDR1 is SQVTM and CDR2 is ANQGSEA. The CDR3 loop spans 14 amino acids. Trimming at V came to 5 bases and at J to 6 bases, leaving 12 bases not matched to a gene. The CDR3 nucleotides are TGCAGCGTTTCCCCCTCGGGAGGGTCGCTCGAGCAGTACTTC. Amino acid sequence: CSVSPSGGSLEQYF.

The table lists this clonotype with a few counts. This rearrangement joins TRBV29-1 to TRBJ2-7, with 8 bases matching TRBD2. The CDR3 spans 15 residues. The V gene end was trimmed by 4 bases and the J gene end by 1 base; junction bases not matched to a gene: 9. Germline CDR1 reads SQVTM; CDR2 reads ANQGSEA. DNA for the CDR3: TGCAGCGTTGGCGAACTAGCGGACGGGTCCTACGAGCAGTACTTC. It encodes CSVGELADGSYEQYF.

This chain joins TRBV14 and TRBJ2-1, with D unresolved. The CDR3 extends over 12 amino acids. Germline assignment: CDR1 SGHDN and CDR2 FVKESK. V dropped 1 base and J dropped 9 bases, with 7 bases sitting between them. CDR3 DNA sequence: TGTGCCAGCAGCCAAGGGTCTCGTGAGCAGTTCTTC. It yields the protein CASSQGSREQFF.

This clonotype was recorded a few times. The chain has TRBV2 and TRBJ2-6, with D perhaps matching TRBD1 (6 bases). The V gene lost 11 bases and the J gene lost 2 bases, with 16 bases spanning the gap. The germline V gene encodes CDR1 SNHLY and CDR2 FYNNEI. CDR3 length: 15 amino acids. The CDR3 bases are TGTGCCGGAAGAGGACAGTCCCCTGGGGCCAACGTCCTGACTTTC. Translated: CAGRGQSPGANVLTF. The variable domain in full, with the rest retrieved from reference TRBV2 and TRBJ2-6, is EPEVTQTPSHQVTQMGQEVILRCVPISNHLYFYWYRQILGQKVEFLVSFYNNEISEKSEIFDDQFSVERPDGSNFTLKIRSTKLEDSAMYFCAGRGQSPGANVLTFGAGSRLTVL.

At least ten counts were recorded for this clonotype. A read error may account for a junction end that differs from germline. The CDR3 DNA sequence: TGCAGTGTTGGGGACAGGGGACAAGATACGCAGTATTTT. As protein: CSVGDRGQDTQYF. The V and J genes are TRBV29-1 and TRBJ2-3; 10 nucleotides line up with TRBD1. Germline CDR1 reads SQVTM; CDR2 reads ANQGSEA. This CDR3 is 13 amino acids long.

This sequence joins TRBV10-1 and TRBJ1-3; D not resolved. V was clipped by 3 bases and J by 0 bases, with 9 bases between them. The CDR3 loop spans 15 amino acids. CDR1 WNHNN and CDR2 SYGVQD come from the germline V gene (reference sequence). CDR3 amino acids: CASSDRASSGNTIYF. The CDR3 DNA sequence: TGCGCCAGCAGTGACCGGGCCTCCTCTGGAAACACCATATATTTT.

This clonotype was counted ten times or more. V usage is TRBV20-1 and J usage is TRBJ2-7; the D is unclear. Germline V gives CDR1 DFQATT, CDR2 SNEGSKA (reference sequence). The germline V and J ends were trimmed by 3 bases and 3 bases, with 9 bases remaining between them. The CDR3 totals 12 residues. The CDR3 region is CSASSKDYEQYF. The CDR3 nucleotides read TGCAGTGCTAGTAGCAAGGACTACGAGCAGTACTTC.

To note about this clonotype: Because the CDR3 is missing its conserved closing phenylalanine or tryptophan, this is likely a read error. The chain employs TRBV5-1 and TRBJ2-3; 7 nucleotides agree with TRBD1. The CDR3 covers 18 residues. J lost 1 base, V lost 3 bases, and 14 bases had no gene match. Germline CDR1 and CDR2: SGHRS and YFSETQ. Here the CDR3 DNA reads TGCGCCAGCAGCTGGGGGCTGACAGGGAAGAGGGGCACAGATACGCAGTATTTA. This codes for CASSWGLTGKRGTDTQYL.

The chain joins TRBV11-1 to TRBJ2-2; D ambiguous. The V end lost 0 bases, the J end lost 3 bases, and 23 bases lay between the germline ends. The length of the CDR3 is 20 residues. Germline V lookup: CDR1 SGHAT, CDR2 FQDESV (reference sequence). The chain's CDR3 is CASSLASIHWARPDTGELFF. As DNA, the CDR3 is TGTGCCAGCAGCTTAGCTTCCATACATTGGGCCCGGCCGGACACCGGGGAGCTGTTTTTT.

This clonotype was picked up a small number of times. The CDR3 nucleotides are TGTGCCAGCGGAGTAGCCCACAATGAGCAGTTCTTC. Protein sequence: CASGVAHNEQFF. The chain combines TRBV7-8 with TRBJ2-1, with D uncertain. Trimming shortened V by 8 bases and J by 5 bases, and 10 bases separated the two germline ends. There are 12 residues in the CDR3. Germline CDR1 is SGHVS and CDR2 is FQNEAQ.

This clonotype was observed at least ten times. The genes are TRBV12-3 or TRBV12-4 and TRBJ2-2, with D unclear. The CDR3 is 13 residues long. V was pared by 1 base and J by 7 bases, with 7 bases between. In DNA form, the CDR3 reads TGTGCCAGCAGTTTAGTACTGGGCGGGGAGCTGTTTTTT. Translation gives CASSLVLGGELFF.